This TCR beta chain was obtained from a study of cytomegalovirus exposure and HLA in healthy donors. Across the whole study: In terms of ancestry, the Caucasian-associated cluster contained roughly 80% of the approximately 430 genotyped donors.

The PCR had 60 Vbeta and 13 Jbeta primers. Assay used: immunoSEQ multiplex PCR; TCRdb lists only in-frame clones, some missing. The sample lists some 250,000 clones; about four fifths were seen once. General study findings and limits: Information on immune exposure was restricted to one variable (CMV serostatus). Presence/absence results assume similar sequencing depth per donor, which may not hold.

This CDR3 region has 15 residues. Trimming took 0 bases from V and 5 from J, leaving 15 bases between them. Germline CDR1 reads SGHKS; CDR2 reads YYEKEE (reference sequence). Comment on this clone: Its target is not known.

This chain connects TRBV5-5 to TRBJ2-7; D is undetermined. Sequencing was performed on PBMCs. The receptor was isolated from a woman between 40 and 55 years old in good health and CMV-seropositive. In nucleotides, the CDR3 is TGTGCCAGCAGCTTGGAGTCCGGGTTCGGAAACGAGCAGTACTTC. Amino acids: CASSLESGFGNEQYF.